The 17 T cell receptor beta chains listed next were all sequenced from one sample in a study of Graves' ophthalmopathy and Graves' hyperthyroidism. RNA transcripts yielded amplified TCR beta CDR3 regions. First-round RT-PCR with HTBI primers preceded a second-round multiplex PCR. TCRdb independently ran MiXCR on the multiplex PCR reads; one entry per CDR3 protein. The sample shows fewer than 400,000 distinct CDR3 sequences, approximately 16% of them seen only once. The specimen sequenced was peripheral blood. The receptors stem from a young woman with Graves' ophthalmopathy.

This clonotype was counted many times. The chain uses TRBV30 and TRBJ1-2, with TRBD1 identical over 7 bases. The ends lost 4 bases at V and 6 bases at J; junction bases unmatched: 5. CDR1 is GTSNPN and CDR2 is SVGIG in the germline V gene (reference sequence). The CDR3 sequence is 12 residues long. The CDR3 nucleotides are TGTGCCTGGACAGGGGGTTGGGATGGCTACACCTTC. Translation: CAWTGGWDGYTF.

There are many counts of this clonotype. The chain employs TRBV6-2 or TRBV6-3 and TRBJ1-5; the D gene is possibly TRBD1 (5 bases). Germline CDR1 reads MNHEY; CDR2 reads SVGEGT. This CDR3 is built from 12 residues. V gave up 6 bases and J gave up 5 bases, with 8 bases separating them. CDR3 bases: TGTGCCAGCAGCGACAGCTATCAGCCCCAGCATTTT. This codes for CASSDSYQPQHF.

V and J are TRBV6-1 and TRBJ2-7; the D gene is possibly TRBD1 (5 bases). Germline-derived CDR1 and CDR2 are MNHNS and SASEGT. The germline V and J ends were trimmed by 4 bases and 10 bases, with 14 bases remaining between them. CDR3 size: 12 residues. CDR3 DNA sequence: TGTGCCAGCAGTGCGTCAGGGAAGTACCAGTACTTC. Translated, it gives CASSASGKYQYF.

This clonotype was recorded at least ten times. The J gene is TRBJ1-1, the V gene TRBV28; D is uncertain. This CDR3 is 14 amino acids long. With 4 bases removed from V and 2 bases from J, the gap between germline ends came to 11 bases. The V gene's germline CDR1 is MDHEN and CDR2 SYDVKM. CDR3 in amino acids: CASSSQNLNTEAFF. CDR3 nucleotide sequence: TGTGCCAGCAGTTCCCAGAACCTTAACACTGAAGCTTTCTTT.

This clonotype was observed at least ten times. The V and J genes are TRBV7-9 and TRBJ1-5; tentative D call: TRBD1 (5 bases). Germline V gene sequence: CDR1 SEHNR, CDR2 FQNEAQ (reference sequence). V lost 8 bases, J lost 3 bases, and 14 bases lay in between. This CDR3 spans 14 amino acids. CDR3 loop: CASQGGSYNQPQHF. CDR3 bases: TGTGCCAGCCAGGGCGGGAGTTACAATCAGCCCCAGCATTTT.

This clonotype was seen repeatedly, ten times or more. The chain recombines TRBV19 with TRBJ2-7, with TRBD2 identical over 8 bases. Germline CDR1 LNHDA, CDR2 SQIVND (reference sequence). The CDR3 totals 14 residues. The ends lost 10 bases at V and 1 base at J; junction bases unmatched: 9. The CDR3 spells CATAPRGDSYEQYF. The DNA of the CDR3 is TGTGCCACCGCCCCGCGGGGGGATTCCTACGAGCAGTACTTC.

This clonotype was counted many times. The chain is built from TRBV12-3 or TRBV12-4 and TRBJ2-7, with 10 bases fitting TRBD1. This CDR3 comprises 16 residues. Losses at the gene ends were 6 bases for V and 5 bases for J; bases not matched to a gene: 13. CDR3 sequence: CASSPLYVGTGDEQYF. The CDR3 region has the DNA TGTGCCAGCAGCCCTCTTTACGTCGGGACAGGGGACGAGCAGTACTTC.

This clonotype was seen repeatedly, ten times or more. The rearrangement joins TRBV12-3 or TRBV12-4 to TRBJ2-5; D possibly matches TRBD1 or TRBD2 (6 bases each). The ends were cut back, 7 bases at V and 4 bases at J, with 16 bases in the middle. The CDR3 has 14 residues. Here the CDR3 reads CASKRGAGPETQYF. In nucleotides, the CDR3 is TGTGCCAGCAAGAGGGGGGCTGGACCAGAGACCCAGTACTTC.

This clonotype was counted many times. The chain uses TRBV7-2 and TRBJ2-7; D remains ambiguous. This CDR3 is 11 amino acids long. CDR1 is SGHTA, CDR2 FQGNSA, per germline. Trimming pared 2 bases from V and 5 bases from J, leaving 4 bases between. CDR3 nucleotides: TGTGCCAGCAGCTTACTCGACGAGCAGTACTTC. Its translation is CASSLLDEQYF.

The chain links TRBV7-2 to TRBJ2-2; TRBD2 matches 8 bases. The germline V gene has CDR1 SGHTA and CDR2 FQGNSA. The CDR3 totals 15 residues. After removal of 5 bases from V and 4 bases from J, the junction contained 6 bases not matched to a gene. The CDR3 region has the DNA TGTGCCAGCAGCCCAGGGACTAGATCCACCGGGGAGCTGTTTTTT. Protein sequence: CASSPGTRSTGELFF.

This clonotype was seen at least ten times. In DNA, the CDR3 is TGTGCCAGCAGTGGTCGGGTCGAGCAGTACTTC. It encodes CASSGRVEQYF. The chain is built from TRBV12-3 or TRBV12-4 and TRBJ2-7, with D uncertain. The CDR3 is made up of 11 amino acids. V was clipped by 5 bases and J by 6 bases, with 8 bases between them.

This clonotype occurred many times. The rearrangement links TRBV5-1 to TRBJ2-6, with TRBD2 matching 8 bases. The CDR3 runs to 18 residues. The J segment lost 0 bases and the V segment lost 4 bases, leaving 9 bases of the junction unmatched. CDR1 and CDR2 (germline): SGHRS, YFSETQ. The CDR3 coding sequence is TGCGCCAGCAGCCCCTCGACTAGCGACGCCTCTGGGGCCAACGTCCTGACTTTC. Encoded protein: CASSPSTSDASGANVLTF.

Ten or more counts support this clonotype. The chain combines TRBV7-3 with TRBJ2-5; TRBD1 agrees at 11 bases. The CDR3 is 15 amino acids. The ends lost 2 bases at V and 3 bases at J; junction bases unmatched: 2. Germline loops: CDR1 SGHTA, CDR2 FQGTGA. The CDR3 reads CASSLLGQGEETQYF. CDR3 nucleotide sequence: TGTGCCAGCAGCTTACTGGGACAGGGGGAAGAGACCCAGTACTTC.

This clonotype came up many times. J is TRBJ2-7 and V is TRBV6-2 or TRBV6-3; D may match TRBD1 or TRBD2 (5 bases each). Germline V gene data show CDR1 as MNHEY and CDR2 as SVGEGT. Trimming shortened V by 6 bases and J by 0 bases, and 24 bases separated the two germline ends. The CDR3 covers 18 residues. In DNA, the CDR3 is TGTGCCAGCAGCCACGGGGCCCAATACAGGCTATCCTCCTACGAGCAGTACTTC. Protein sequence: CASSHGAQYRLSSYEQYF.

There are many counts of this clonotype. CDR3 amino acids: CATSRDYPISDREPYEQYF. DNA for the CDR3: TGTGCCACCAGCAGAGATTATCCGATTTCGGACAGGGAACCCTACGAGCAGTACTTC. The genes are TRBV15 and TRBJ2-7, with 8 bases aligning to TRBD1. This CDR3 comprises 19 residues. V lost 0 bases and J lost 2; bases outside the gene matches: 15. The germline gives CDR1 LNHNV, CDR2 YYDKDF (reference sequence).

A few counts support this clonotype. CDR3 bases: TGTGCCCACCAACTGAGCTCTGGAAACACCATATATTTT. This translates into CAHQLSSGNTIYF. V usage is TRBV30 and J usage is TRBJ1-3; D is unclear. The ends were cut back, 8 bases at V and 0 bases at J, with 11 bases in the middle. CDR1 and CDR2 (germline): GTSNPN, SVGIG (reference sequence). CDR3 length: 13 amino acids.

This clonotype came up many times. The V and J genes are TRBV12-3 or TRBV12-4 and TRBJ2-7; 12 bases map to TRBD2. This CDR3 has 16 amino acids. The junction had 9 bases not matched to a gene; V was cut back by 6 bases and J by 3 bases. CDR3 sequence reads: CASSPSSGRGGYEQYF. In nucleotides, the CDR3 is TGTGCCAGCAGCCCATCTAGCGGGAGGGGTGGCTACGAGCAGTACTTC.